A selection of T cell receptor beta chains follows, all from one sample in a study of CD8+CD57+ T cells in acquired aplastic anemia. Using its own MiXCR run on the reads, TCRdb lists one record per CDR3 protein. The sample contains about 110,000 distinct CDR3 sequences, 50% to 65% of which appear only once. Sequencing was done on a sample of sorted CD4+, CD8+, or CD8+CD57+ T cells (not recorded which) from PBMCs. Every receptor here comes from a human donor in good health, serving as a control. The CDR3 runs from the conserved cysteine through the conserved F or W. D genes are given only for firm matches. Size is omitted from some rows. Given values are once, few, many or a class for expanded clones.

cdr3_length	v_call	d_call	clone_size	j_call	cdr3_aa	cdr3_nt
13	TRBV20-1	-	-	TRBJ1-4	CSARMRLGEKLFF	TGCAGTGCGAGGATGAGATTAGGGGAAAAACTGTTTTTT
12	TRBV29-1	-	-	TRBJ2-1	CSVALGNREQFF	TGCAGCGTGGCCTTGGGCAATAGAGAGCAGTTCTTC
16	TRBV18	TRBD2	few	TRBJ2-1	CASSPPTSGDIDEQFF	TGTGCCAGCTCACCACCAACTAGCGGGGATATCGATGAGCAGTTCTTC
16	TRBV19	TRBD1	many	TRBJ1-1	CASSIPTTGKNIEAFF	TGTGCCAGTAGTATCCCGACGACAGGGAAGAATATTGAAGCTTTCTTT
12	TRBV10-1	-	-	TRBJ2-7	CASSEEGHEQYF	TGCGCCAGCAGTGAGGAGGGCCACGAGCAGTACTTC
18	TRBV3-1	-	few	TRBJ2-1	CASSQASGSDRAYNEQFF	TGTGCCAGCAGCCAAGCCTCAGGTTCGGACAGAGCCTACAATGAGCAGTTCTTC
16	TRBV9	TRBD2	many	TRBJ2-5	CASSVGLAGGPETQYF	TGTGCCAGCAGCGTCGGACTAGCGGGGGGTCCAGAGACCCAGTACTTC
15	TRBV7-3	-	many	TRBJ2-7	CASSTEGGIGYEQYF	TGTGCCAGCAGCACCGAGGGAGGCATTGGCTACGAGCAGTACTTC
13	TRBV15	-	many	TRBJ1-1	CATSRVLRTEAFF	TGTGCCACCAGCAGAGTTCTAAGGACAGAAGCTTTCTTT
15	TRBV4-3	TRBD2	many	TRBJ2-5	CASSQVTGGEETQYF	TGCGCCAGCAGCCAAGTGACGGGGGGGGAAGAGACCCAGTACTTC
15	TRBV24-1	-	-	TRBJ2-3	CATTGSGDPTDTQYF	TGTGCCACCACCGGTAGCGGAGACCCAACAGATACGCAGTATTTT
11	TRBV29-1	-	-	TRBJ2-7	CSGNRNDEQYF	TGCAGCGGGAACAGGAACGACGAGCAGTACTTC
15	TRBV6-1	-	many	TRBJ2-1	CASREAGSSYNEQFF	TGTGCCAGCAGAGAAGCGGGTAGCTCCTACAATGAGCAGTTCTTC
15	TRBV6-1	TRBD1	-	TRBJ1-6	CASSEARDRDSPLHF	TGTGCCAGCAGTGAAGCTCGGGACAGGGATTCACCCCTCCACTTT
14	TRBV2	-	-	TRBJ2-7	CASTDTLLSYEQYF	TGTGCCAGCACGGACACATTACTCTCCTACGAGCAGTACTTC
15	TRBV2	TRBD1	once	TRBJ2-1	CASSLGQGAMHEQFF	TGTGCCAGCAGTTTGGGACAGGGGGCTATGCATGAGCAGTTCTTC
14	TRBV15	-	-	TRBJ1-6	CATSSGGLNSPLHF	TGTGCCACCAGCTCGGGGGGACTTAATTCACCCCTCCACTTT
11	TRBV2	TRBD1	many	TRBJ1-2	CASDRGGGYTF	TGTGCCAGCGACAGGGGAGGCGGCTACACCTTC
13	TRBV10-3	-	-	TRBJ2-3	CAIGTRSTDTQYF	TGTGCCATCGGCACTAGAAGCACAGATACGCAGTATTTT
13	TRBV20-1	-	-	TRBJ2-5	CSARGPGEETQYF	TGCAGTGCTAGAGGTCCAGGGGAAGAGACCCAGTACTTC
13	TRBV19	-	-	TRBJ1-1	CASRSRASTEAFF	TGTGCCAGTAGGAGCAGGGCCAGCACTGAAGCTTTCTTT
11	TRBV29-1	-	-	TRBJ1-1	CSVEGDTEAFF	TGCAGCGTTGAGGGAGATACTGAAGCTTTCTTT
15	TRBV2	TRBD1	once	TRBJ1-6	CASSADPGGDSPLRF	TGTGCCAGCAGTGCCGACCCAGGGGGGGATTCACCCCTCCGCTTT
13	TRBV25-1	TRBD1	many	TRBJ1-2	CASSSTGVHGYTF	TGTGCCAGCAGTTCGACAGGGGTCCATGGCTACACCTTC
15	TRBV6-1	-	many	TRBJ1-6	CASSMDGRYNSPLHF	TGTGCCAGCAGTATGGACGGACGATATAATTCACCCCTCCACTTT
15	TRBV2	TRBD1	many	TRBJ1-5	CASSLGQGGSQPQHF	TGTGCCAGCAGTTTGGGACAGGGGGGGAGTCAGCCCCAGCATTTT
14	TRBV9	-	once	TRBJ2-6	CASSLSSGANVLTF	TGTGCCAGCAGCCTCAGTTCTGGGGCCAACGTCCTGACTTTC
11	TRBV19	-	-	TRBJ1-1	CASSGGMGAFF	TGTGCCAGTAGTGGCGGGATGGGAGCTTTCTTT
15	TRBV27	TRBD1	-	TRBJ1-5	CASSKDRGLQKPQHF	TGTGCCAGCAGTAAGGACAGGGGGCTACAGAAGCCCCAGCATTTT
10	TRBV13	-	many	TRBJ1-1	CASRRNEAFF	TGTGCCAGCCGGAGAAATGAAGCTTTCTTT
14	TRBV19	-	-	TRBJ2-5	CASSISRTRETQYF	TGTGCCAGTAGTATAAGCCGGACAAGAGAGACCCAGTACTTC
16	TRBV10-3	TRBD2	few	TRBJ2-3	CAISESGLAGEDTQYF	TGTGCCATCAGTGAGTCAGGGCTAGCGGGGGAGGATACGCAGTATTTT
17	TRBV7-9	-	many	TRBJ2-1	CASSLAERLSSYNEQFF	TGTGCCAGCAGCTTAGCCGAGCGGTTAAGCTCCTACAATGAGCAGTTCTTC
17	TRBV19	-	-	TRBJ1-2	CASSIAHVAGLAYGYTF	TGTGCCAGTAGTATCGCTCATGTGGCAGGGTTAGCCTATGGCTACACCTTC
14	TRBV15	-	-	TRBJ2-7	CATSSGRVRYEQYF	TGTGCCACCAGCAGCGGCAGGGTCCGGTACGAGCAGTACTTC
14	TRBV4-1	-	-	TRBJ2-7	CASSHRDNSYEQYF	TGCGCCAGCAGCCATCGGGACAACTCCTACGAGCAGTACTTC
10	TRBV7-3	-	-	TRBJ1-1	CASGDTEAFF	TGTGCCAGCGGGGACACTGAAGCTTTCTTT
11	TRBV11-2	-	many	TRBJ2-1	CASSSPREQFF	TGTGCCAGCAGCTCCCCACGAGAGCAGTTCTTC
14	TRBV4-1	-	many	TRBJ2-5	CASSQGAGSATQYF	TGCGCCAGCAGCCAAGGGGCCGGGTCCGCGACCCAGTACTTC
18	TRBV20-1	TRBD1	many	TRBJ1-1	CSADGVSSRGPMNTEAFF	TGCAGTGCTGACGGGGTAAGTTCCAGGGGGCCGATGAACACTGAAGCTTTCTTT